This T cell receptor (beta chain) was captured by sequencing in a study of T cell repertoires in cytomegalovirus infection. About the study: CMV epitopes that were recently identified and HLA-C-restricted were used alongside well-studied HLA-B-restricted ones. CMV infection plus the matching HLA type was flagged by public TCR beta signatures.

The study's findings and limits: Cumulative public TCR beta family frequency identified CMV carriers with the relevant HLA. Ex vivo responses were dominated by HLA-C-restricted CMV-specific TCR beta clonotypes.

The CDR3 is 16 amino acids. After removal of 4 bases from V and 0 bases from J, the junction contained 5 bases not matched to a gene. The V gene's germline CDR1 is SEHNR and CDR2 FQNEAQ (reference sequence). Each CDR3 protein gets one entry after TCRdb re-called the reads with MiXCR. This sample has about 770,000 distinct CDR3 sequences; approximately 32% occur once, and the top ten carry around 14%. This clonotype occurred a few times. The antigen is undetermined. This TCR came from a human donor in good health (CMV status not recorded). Some clones in this sample may be carry-over from other donors' samples. The input for sequencing was cultured CD8+ T cells from PBMCs, taken from culture after CMV antigen stimulation. The chain joins TRBV7-9 to TRBJ1-3; 8 bases line up with TRBD1. DNA for the CDR3: TGTGCCAGCAGCTCTTGGACAGGGCGCTCTGGAAACACCATATATTTT. Protein product: CASSSWTGRSGNTIYF.